The 28 T cell receptor beta chains below all came from one sample that was sequenced in a study of radiotherapy plus CTLA-4 blockade in lung cancer. Clones were read by immunoSEQ multiplex PCR, and TCRdb kept only the in-frame ones, dropping some. The sample yields around 100,000 clones, 81% seen once. Source: peripheral blood, taken from a patient treated with radiotherapy plus ipilimumab. The receptors come from a human donor with non-small cell lung cancer that progressed on radiotherapy plus ipilimumab. Some clones in this sample may be carry-over from other donors' samples.

About this clone: One end of the junction does not line up with germline, which may come from a read error. The chain recombines TRBV28 with TRBJ1-2, with D uncertain. Germline values: CDR1 MDHEN, CDR2 SYDVKM. The CDR3 loop spans 13 amino acids. This CDR3 reads CASQTGLDYGHTF. As DNA, the CDR3 is TGTGCCAGTCAAACTGGGTTGGACTATGGCCACACCTTC.

CDR3 loop: CASSVGGEDQPQHF. For the CDR3, the DNA is TGTGCCAGCAGCGTAGGGGGAGAGGATCAGCCCCAGCATTTT. V usage is TRBV9 and J usage is TRBJ1-5; D ambiguous. V was clipped by 0 bases and J by 5 bases, with 9 bases between them. Germline V gene lookup returns CDR1 SGDLS and CDR2 YYNGEE. CDR3 length: 14 amino acids.

The J gene is TRBJ2-4, the V gene TRBV27; 8 bases are a match to TRBD2. V was clipped by 1 base and J by 6 bases; unmatched bases: 5. From germline, CDR1 is MNHEY and CDR2 SMNVEV (reference sequence). This CDR3 is 15 amino acids long. The CDR3: CASSLLGREGNIQYF. CDR3 in DNA: TGTGCCAGCAGTTTATTGGGACGGGAGGGAAACATTCAGTACTTC.

V gene TRBV10-3 combines with J gene TRBJ1-2, with TRBD1 matching over 10 bases. This CDR3 has 14 amino acids. Germline V lookup: CDR1 ENHRY, CDR2 SYGVKD. After removal of 0 bases from V and 8 bases from J, the junction contained 3 bases not matched to a gene. CDR3 sequence: CAISESGTGEGYTF. The CDR3 coding sequence is TGTGCCATCAGTGAGTCCGGGACAGGGGAAGGCTACACCTTC.

The chain uses TRBV27 and TRBJ2-7, with D possibly matching TRBD1 (6 bases). The germline CDR1 and CDR2 sequences are MNHEY and SMNVEV (reference sequence). Trimming stripped 5 bases from V and 4 bases from J, with 24 bases between. The CDR3 length is 17 residues. The CDR3 reads CASSTYLGAGEKYEQYF. The CDR3 bases are TGTGCCAGCAGTACGTACCTCGGGGCAGGGGAAAAATACGAGCAGTACTTC.

This chain connects TRBV18 to TRBJ1-5; D not certain. CDR1 is KGHSH and CDR2 is LQKENI in the germline V gene. The CDR3 length is 14 residues. The V gene lost 2 bases and the J gene lost 2 bases, with 7 bases spanning the gap. This chain's CDR3 is CASSPAIGNQPQHF. In DNA, the CDR3 is TGTGCCAGCTCACCAGCAATTGGCAATCAGCCCCAGCATTTT.

The rearrangement uses TRBV10-1 and TRBJ2-1; perhaps TRBD2 as D (5 bases). The V and J ends lost 0 bases and 8 bases respectively, with 17 bases between them. The CDR3 consists of 16 residues. The germline CDR1 and CDR2 sequences are WNHNN and SYGVQD (reference sequence). The DNA of the CDR3 is TGCGCCAGCAGTGAGTCTGAGGGTAATCTTTCTGATGAGCAGTTCTTC. It is translated as CASSESEGNLSDEQFF.

The chain combines TRBV4-1 with TRBJ1-6, with 8 nucleotides matching TRBD1. CDR1 MGHRA and CDR2 YSYEKL come from the germline V gene. The V and J ends lost 0 bases and 7 bases, in that order; junction bases with no gene match: 11. This CDR3 contains 18 residues. CDR3: CASSQEGGQVVFNSPLHF. The CDR3 DNA reads TGCGCCAGCAGCCAAGAAGGGGGACAGGTAGTTTTCAATTCACCCCTCCACTTT.

The chain couples TRBV5-1 to TRBJ2-7; 7 positions match TRBD2. The germline V gene encodes CDR1 SGHRS and CDR2 YFSETQ. The CDR3 consists of 14 residues. V lost 1 base and J lost 2; bases outside the gene matches: 3. CDR3 nucleotide sequence: TGCGCCAGCAGCTTGCTAGCGGATACCTACGAGCAGTACTTC. Amino acid sequence: CASSLLADTYEQYF.

The CDR3 bases are TGTGCCAGCAGTTTATTTGCTAGCGGGGACCAAGAGACCCAGTACTTC. Amino acids: CASSLFASGDQETQYF. V gene TRBV28 combines with J gene TRBJ2-5; the match to TRBD2 covers 9 bases. Per germline, CDR1 MDHEN and CDR2 SYDVKM. The CDR3 covers 16 residues. V trimming: 1 base; J trimming: 0 bases; junction bases outside the gene matches: 3.

The chain employs TRBV6-1 and TRBJ1-1, with D unclear. Trimming stripped 2 bases from V and 1 base from J, with 11 bases between. Per the germline V gene, CDR1 is MNHNS and CDR2 is SASEGT. CDR3 length: 15 residues. DNA of the CDR3: TGTGCCAGCAGTGAAACTGGGTACAGGAACACTGAAGCTTTCTTT. This encodes CASSETGYRNTEAFF.

V usage is TRBV7-8 and J usage is TRBJ1-2; 7 bases line up with TRBD1. Trimming at V came to 1 base and at J to 3 bases, leaving 5 bases not matched to a gene. Germline lookup yields CDR1 SGHVS and CDR2 FQNEAQ. The CDR3 length is 15 residues. CDR3 sequence: CASSLEGGSYYGYTF. The CDR3 DNA is TGTGCCAGCAGCTTAGAAGGGGGCAGTTACTATGGCTACACCTTC.

V usage is TRBV13 and J usage is TRBJ2-2; D call uncertain. This CDR3 contains 14 residues. Germline V CDR1 and CDR2: PRHDT, FYEKMQ (reference sequence). Trimming shortened V by 3 bases and J by 4 bases, and 9 bases separated the two germline ends. CDR3 sequence (DNA): TGTGCCAGCAGCTTTTACACTTCCACCGGGGAGCTGTTTTTT. It codes for CASSFYTSTGELFF.

CDR3 loop: CASSRDSGSYEQYF. CDR3 in DNA: TGTGCCAGCTCTCGGGACAGCGGGAGCTACGAGCAGTACTTC. The gene calls are TRBV18 and TRBJ2-7; the D gene is possibly TRBD2 (8 bases). Germline loops: CDR1 KGHSH, CDR2 LQKENI. Trimming cost V 6 bases and J 3 bases, with 15 bases left between them. There are 14 residues in the CDR3.

This clone appeared a few times. The V call is TRBV6-5, the J call TRBJ2-7; D not resolved. The CDR3 spans 12 residues. V lost 6 bases and J lost 7, with 13 bases in between. Germline CDR1 reads MNHEY; CDR2 reads SVGAGI. DNA for the CDR3: TGTGCCAGCAGATCACGGACCGGGGAGCAGTACTTC. Its translation is CASRSRTGEQYF.

The chain combines TRBV5-6 with TRBJ1-1; D remains unclear. Trimming pared 4 bases from V and 11 bases from J, leaving 15 bases between. CDR1 is SGHDT and CDR2 is YYEEEE in the germline V gene. The CDR3 is made up of 12 amino acids. In DNA, the CDR3 is TGTGCCAGCAGCCCTGGTAGGCACCCCGCTTTCTTT. It encodes CASSPGRHPAFF. Looking up the rest from reference TRBV5-6 and TRBJ1-1 gives the full variable domain: DAGVTQSPTHLIKTRGQQVTLRCSPKSGHDTVSWYQQALGQGPQFIFQYYEEEERQRGNFPDRFSGHQFPNYSSELNVNALLLGDSALYLCASSPGRHPAFFGQGTRLTVV.

The chain carries TRBV30 and TRBJ1-2; D not resolved. Germline V CDR1 and CDR2: GTSNPN, SVGIG (reference sequence). The CDR3 has 14 amino acids. V was trimmed by 3 bases and J by 4 bases, leaving 15 bases between them. The CDR3 spells CAWSLQQNTYGYTF. For the CDR3, the DNA is TGTGCCTGGAGCCTCCAACAGAATACCTATGGCTACACCTTC.

The V gene is TRBV9, the J gene TRBJ2-5; D is uncertain. CDR3 size: 15 residues. The ends were cut back, 0 bases at V and 4 bases at J, with 13 bases in the middle. Germline assignment: CDR1 SGDLS and CDR2 YYNGEE. The DNA of the CDR3 is TGTGCCAGCAGCGTAGAAACCCGACGAGGAGAGACCCAGTACTTC. It yields the protein CASSVETRRGETQYF.

The V and J genes are TRBV29-1 and TRBJ2-6, with TRBD1 matching over 8 bases. J lost 0 bases, V lost 5 bases, and 3 bases had no gene match. The CDR3 covers 15 residues. Germline V lookup: CDR1 SQVTM, CDR2 ANQGSEA. DNA for the CDR3: TGCAGCGTTCCTACAGGGGGCTCTGGGGCCAACGTCCTGACTTTC. Translated, it gives CSVPTGGSGANVLTF.

The rearrangement uses TRBV7-9 and TRBJ1-2; the match to TRBD1 covers 9 bases. The V segment lost 5 bases and the J segment 2 bases; nucleotides outside the gene matches: 6. Germline V gives CDR1 SEHNR, CDR2 FQNEAQ (reference sequence). The CDR3 runs 15 residues. The CDR3 spells CASSITGGQNYGYTF. The CDR3 DNA follows: TGTGCCAGCAGCATTACAGGGGGCCAAAACTATGGCTACACCTTC.

The CDR3 nucleotides read TGTGCCAGCAGCTCAAAAGCAGGGGAGACTGAAGCTTTCTTT. Translating gives CASSSKAGETEAFF. The rearrangement uses TRBV5-4 and TRBJ1-1, with D possibly matching TRBD1 (6 bases). The CDR3 has 14 amino acids. Germline V gene lookup returns CDR1 SGHNT and CDR2 YYREEE (reference sequence). Deletions cut 3 bases from V and 5 bases from J, with 14 bases between.

The genes are TRBV19 and TRBJ1-2; weak D call: TRBD1 (6 bases). CDR3 length: 15 residues. Between the trimmed V and J ends, which lost 3 bases and 4 bases, there was a span of 15 bases. Germline CDR1 and CDR2: LNHDA and SQIVND (reference sequence). The CDR3: CASSMRGLETYGYTF. In DNA, the CDR3 is TGTGCCAGTAGTATGCGGGGGCTAGAGACCTATGGCTACACCTTC.

The J gene is TRBJ2-5, the V gene TRBV19; D gene uncertain. The CDR3 is 15 amino acids. V was cut by 6 bases and J by 1 base, with 15 bases left in between. Germline CDR1 and CDR2: LNHDA and SQIVND (reference sequence). The CDR3 region is CASRKGGRIQETQYF. CDR3 sequence (DNA): TGTGCCAGTAGAAAGGGCGGTCGAATCCAAGAGACCCAGTACTTC.

The rearrangement links TRBV5-6 to TRBJ2-3; D unresolved. V lost 2 bases, J lost 0 bases, and 10 bases lay in between. The CDR3 is 15 amino acids. Germline CDR1 reads SGHDT; CDR2 reads YYEEEE. The CDR3 DNA follows: TGTGCCAGCAGCTTTTGGCGAACAAGCACAGATACGCAGTATTTT. Protein: CASSFWRTSTDTQYF.

CDR3 coding DNA: TGTGCCAGCAGCTTACGGGACTCAGGTCAGCCCCAGCATTTT. It translates to CASSLRDSGQPQHF. V gene TRBV7-2 combines with J gene TRBJ1-5, with D maybe TRBD1 (5 bases). Deletions cut 2 bases from V and 6 bases from J, with 11 bases between. The CDR3 is made up of 14 amino acids. Germline V CDR1 and CDR2: SGHTA, FQGNSA. Filled out from reference TRBV7-2 and TRBJ1-5, the complete variable domain reads GAGVSQSPSNKVTEKGKDVELRCDPISGHTALYWYRQSLGQGLEFLIYFQGNSAPDKSGLPSDRFSAERTGGSVSTLTIQRTQQEDSAVYLCASSLRDSGQPQHFGDGTRLSIL.

The table lists this clone with a count of one. The V and J genes are TRBV9 and TRBJ1-2, with D unclear. This CDR3 is built from 14 residues. CDR1 is SGDLS, CDR2 YYNGEE, per germline. With 0 bases removed from V and 6 bases from J, the gap between germline ends came to 12 bases. The CDR3 is CASSVVSSSDGYTF. The CDR3 DNA is TGTGCCAGCAGCGTAGTTTCCAGTAGCGATGGCTACACCTTC.

CDR3 in DNA: TGTGCCAGCAGCGGACAGGGTTTACCGTATGGCTACACCTTC. Protein product: CASSGQGLPYGYTF. The chain links TRBV9 to TRBJ1-2, with 7 bases fitting TRBD1. CDR1 SGDLS and CDR2 YYNGEE come from the germline V gene. The CDR3 loop spans 14 amino acids. The V segment lost 3 bases and the J segment 5 bases; nucleotides outside the gene matches: 7.

This clone was found once. The chain uses TRBV2 and TRBJ1-2, with 10 bases aligning to TRBD1. Germline V gives CDR1 SNHLY, CDR2 FYNNEI. Losses at the gene ends were 1 base for V and 3 bases for J; bases not matched to a gene: 2. CDR3 length: 15 amino acids. The CDR3 DNA sequence: TGTGCCAGCAGTGAAGAGACAGGGGGCCACTATGGCTACACCTTC. It codes for CASSEETGGHYGYTF.